This T cell receptor beta chain was captured by sequencing in a study of cytomegalovirus exposure and HLA in healthy donors. Donors were nominally healthy when sampled, though unrecorded immune exposures were likely. The PCR used 60 Vbeta and 13 Jbeta primers. Clones were read by immunoSEQ multiplex PCR, and TCRdb kept only the in-frame ones, dropping some. The data show fewer than 250,000 clones, about four fifths seen once. This sequence was found in a woman aged 25 to 39 in good health and CMV-seropositive. Sequenced material: PBMCs.

The CDR3 nucleotides read TGTGCCAGCAGACTAGCGGGGCCTACCTACGAGCAGTACTTC. Protein product: CASRLAGPTYEQYF. V usage is TRBV2 and J usage is TRBJ2-5, with 10 bases identical to TRBD2. The J call may be mistaken, given a closer DNA end match to TRBJ2-7. The CDR3 contains 14 residues. Germline-derived CDR1 and CDR2 are SNHLY and FYNNEI.